Following are 27 T cell receptor beta chains from one sample sequenced in a study of T cell responses to AZD1222 COVID-19 vaccine. Profiling relied on immunoSEQ multiplex PCR, and the TCRdb table lists in-frame clones only, not all of them. Of some 56,000 clones listed, roughly 88% were seen once; the top ten hold about 14%. The sample in question was peripheral blood, obtained on day 0 of AZD1222 vaccination. These TCRs come from an adult in good health.

The chain uses TRBV2 and TRBJ1-2, with 7 bases matching TRBD1. The CDR3 is made up of 15 amino acids. The J segment lost 3 bases and the V segment lost 7 bases, leaving 11 bases of the junction unmatched. CDR1 SNHLY and CDR2 FYNNEI come from the germline V gene. The CDR3 nucleotides are TGTGCCAGCACCCGCCCGGGCAGGGGGGACTATGGCTACACCTTC. Amino acid sequence: CASTRPGRGDYGYTF.

This chain uses TRBV5-4 with TRBJ2-1, with D possibly matching TRBD2 (6 bases). The germline V gene has CDR1 SGHNT and CDR2 YYREEE (reference sequence). CDR3 length: 13 residues. V was trimmed by 0 bases and J by 15 bases, leaving 16 bases between them. The CDR3 spells CASSLGLTGEAFF. In nucleotides, the CDR3 is TGTGCCAGCAGCTTGGGCCTCACGGGGGAGGCGTTCTTC.

This chain joins TRBV3-1 (or the pseudogene TRBV3-2) and TRBJ1-5; D is ambiguous. CDR3 length equals 12 residues. V was cut by 6 bases and J by 0 bases, with 3 bases left in between. The V gene's germline CDR1 is LGHDT and CDR2 YNNKEL (reference sequence). CDR3 coding DNA: TGTGCCAGCAGTCTTAGCAATCAGCCCCAGCATTTT. Its translation: CASSLSNQPQHF.

The chain employs TRBV4-1 and TRBJ1-6; D perhaps matches TRBD1 (5 bases). Trimming took 6 bases from V and 5 from J, leaving 14 bases between them. Germline CDR1 MGHRA, CDR2 YSYEKL. The length of the CDR3 is 15 residues. The CDR3 sequence is CASRSTGGHNSPLHF. The CDR3 DNA follows: TGCGCCAGCAGGTCTACAGGAGGCCATAATTCACCCCTCCACTTT.

The chain uses TRBV5-4 and TRBJ2-7, with D maybe TRBD2 (6 bases). V lost 1 base to trimming and J lost 6 bases, with 20 bases between them. CDR3 length: 16 residues. The germline V gene encodes CDR1 SGHNT and CDR2 YYREEE (reference sequence). The CDR3 sequence is CASSLLVGGSRGEQYF. The DNA of the CDR3 is TGTGCCAGCAGCTTGTTGGTGGGGGGTTCTAGGGGCGAGCAGTACTTC.

The chain joins TRBV7-9 to TRBJ1-1; tentatively, D is TRBD1 (5 bases). The CDR3 contains 14 residues. The V and J ends lost 1 base and 5 bases respectively, with 11 bases between them. Germline V lookup: CDR1 SEHNR, CDR2 FQNEAQ (reference sequence). This chain's CDR3 is CASSLDTAGTEAFF. CDR3 nucleotides: TGTGCCAGCAGCTTAGACACGGCAGGGACTGAAGCTTTCTTT.

The rearrangement joins TRBV5-8 to TRBJ1-2; TRBD1 is a possible D gene (5 bases). The CDR3 runs 14 residues. From germline, CDR1 is SGHTS and CDR2 YDEGEE. V lost 0 bases and J lost 4, with 10 bases in between. In DNA form, the CDR3 reads TGTGCCAGCAGCTTGGACAGGAAGGGCTATGGCTACACCTTC. It encodes CASSLDRKGYGYTF.

V gene TRBV7-2 combines with J gene TRBJ1-5; D is undetermined. The V end lost 2 bases, the J end lost 5 bases, and 13 bases lay between the germline ends. Per the germline V gene, CDR1 is SGHTA and CDR2 is FQGNSA. The length of the CDR3 is 15 residues. The CDR3 loop is CASSLTPPGYQPQHF. The CDR3 coding sequence is TGTGCCAGCAGCTTAACCCCGCCCGGGTATCAGCCCCAGCATTTT. The whole variable domain, remainder taken from reference TRBV7-2 and TRBJ1-5, is GAGVSQSPSNKVTEKGKDVELRCDPISGHTALYWYRQSLGQGLEFLIYFQGNSAPDKSGLPSDRFSAERTGGSVSTLTIQRTQQEDSAVYLCASSLTPPGYQPQHFGDGTRLSIL.

The genes are TRBV30 and TRBJ1-1, with 12 bases fitting TRBD1. CDR3 length equals 13 residues. The junction had 5 bases not matched to a gene; V was cut back by 8 bases and J by 4 bases. Germline assignment: CDR1 GTSNPN and CDR2 SVGIG (reference sequence). The CDR3 loop is CAGDRGRSTEAFF. In DNA, the CDR3 is TGTGCCGGGGACAGGGGGCGAAGCACTGAAGCTTTCTTT.

J is TRBJ2-7 and V is TRBV19, with unresolved D. The V gene's germline CDR1 is LNHDA and CDR2 SQIVND (reference sequence). The CDR3 sequence is 14 residues long. Deletions cut 3 bases from V and 2 bases from J, with 11 bases between. The CDR3 DNA is TGTGCCAGTAGTATCGCTTTCAAAACCTACGAGCAGTACTTC. The encoded protein is CASSIAFKTYEQYF.

V and J are TRBV4-2 and TRBJ2-2, with 9 positions matching TRBD1. After removal of 4 bases from V and 3 bases from J, the junction contained 3 bases not matched to a gene. The CDR3 length is 15 residues. The germline V gene encodes CDR1 LGHNA and CDR2 YNFKEQ. CDR3 region: CASSPGQGDTGELFF. As DNA, the CDR3 is TGTGCCAGCAGCCCGGGACAGGGTGACACCGGGGAGCTGTTTTTT.

The rearrangement joins TRBV7-9 to TRBJ1-1; maybe TRBD1 (5 bases). The CDR3 runs to 15 residues. Germline assignment: CDR1 SEHNR and CDR2 FQNEAQ (reference sequence). Between the trimmed V and J ends, which lost 4 bases and 3 bases, there was a span of 15 bases. CDR3 DNA sequence: TGTGCCAGCAGCTCACCTTCGGGGGGGGACACTGAAGCTTTCTTT. It is translated as CASSSPSGGDTEAFF. Based on the CDR3 plus reference TRBV7-9 and TRBJ1-1, the full variable domain is DTGVSQNPRHKITKRGQNVTFRCDPISEHNRLYWYRQTLGQGPEFLTYFQNEAQLEKSRLLSDRFSAERPKGSFSTLEIQRTEQGDSAMYLCASSSPSGGDTEAFFGQGTRLTVV.

The chain joins TRBV7-2 to TRBJ1-5; possibly TRBD1 for D (5 bases). V was pared by 4 bases and J by 7 bases, with 11 bases between. Germline assignment: CDR1 SGHTA and CDR2 FQGNSA. This CDR3 contains 13 residues. CDR3 loop: CASSSQGGQPQHF. CDR3 DNA: TGTGCCAGCAGCTCCCAGGGCGGCCAGCCCCAGCATTTT.

The table lists this clone with a few counts. This chain links TRBV28 with TRBJ1-1; the D gene is possibly TRBD1 (5 bases). V lost 4 bases and J lost 4, with 13 bases in between. Germline-derived CDR1 and CDR2 are MDHEN and SYDVKM. This CDR3 contains 14 residues. The CDR3 loop is CASSSMAGSTEAFF. The CDR3 DNA is TGTGCCAGCAGTTCCATGGCAGGGAGCACTGAAGCTTTCTTT.

The chain carries TRBV11-2 and TRBJ2-5; 9 bases agree with TRBD1. J gave up 3 bases and V 5 bases, and 4 bases lay outside the gene matches. CDR1 and CDR2 (germline): SGHAT, FQNNGV. The CDR3 length is 14 residues. The CDR3 nucleotides read TGTGCCAGCAGCGTCAGACAGGGGGAAGAGACCCAGTACTTC. It yields the protein CASSVRQGEETQYF.

This chain joins TRBV5-6 and TRBJ1-1; D gene unclear. V shed 0 bases and J shed 3 bases, with 9 bases lying between them. CDR3 length: 14 amino acids. Per the germline V gene, CDR1 is SGHDT and CDR2 is YYEEEE. The CDR3 spells CASSLALVDTEAFF. CDR3 DNA sequence: TGTGCCAGCAGCTTGGCCTTAGTGGACACTGAAGCTTTCTTT.

J is TRBJ1-1 and V is TRBV15; D gene unclear. This CDR3 spans 15 amino acids. Germline V gene lookup returns CDR1 LNHNV and CDR2 YYDKDF (reference sequence). Trimming cost V 4 bases and J 0 bases, with 12 bases left between them. The CDR3 loop reads CATSIGRGLNTEAFF. The CDR3 DNA follows: TGTGCCACCAGCATTGGACGGGGTCTGAACACTGAAGCTTTCTTT.

The chain carries TRBV4-2 and TRBJ2-5, with TRBD2 as a possible D gene (6 bases). V lost 3 bases and J 5 bases, leaving 13 bases between the germline ends. CDR1 is LGHNA and CDR2 is YNFKEQ in the germline V gene. The CDR3 has 14 amino acids. The CDR3 region has the DNA TGTGCCAGCAGCCACGGGGGTACGGGGGAGACCCAGTACTTC. This translates into CASSHGGTGETQYF.

This clone was found a few times. The chain recombines TRBV4-2 with TRBJ2-7, with a weak D call TRBD2 (6 bases). Germline loops: CDR1 LGHNA, CDR2 YNFKEQ. The CDR3 contains 13 residues. The V end was cut by 4 bases, the J end by 3 bases, with 10 bases between. The CDR3 DNA reads TGTGCCAGCAGCCGGGGGGTAAACTACGAGCAGTACTTC. Translated: CASSRGVNYEQYF.

This clone was seen just once. The V and J genes are TRBV4-2 and TRBJ1-1; no reliable D call. This CDR3 has 19 amino acids. V dropped 7 bases and J dropped 1 base, with 28 bases sitting between them. Germline loops: CDR1 LGHNA, CDR2 YNFKEQ. The CDR3 DNA is TGTGCCAGCACACAACCCTCACGGGGTCCGGGAGGGAAGAACACTGAAGCTTTCTTT. This encodes CASTQPSRGPGGKNTEAFF.

This clone appeared a few times. V is TRBV3-1 (or the pseudogene TRBV3-2) and J is TRBJ2-7, with D tentatively TRBD1 (6 bases). Germline V gene lookup returns CDR1 LGHDT and CDR2 YNNKEL (reference sequence). CDR3 length equals 14 residues. V was pared by 4 bases and J by 3 bases, with 13 bases between. The chain's CDR3 is CASSPTGGGYEQYF. The CDR3 DNA is TGTGCCAGCAGCCCGACAGGAGGAGGCTACGAGCAGTACTTC.

J is TRBJ1-4 and V is TRBV6-6; possibly TRBD1 for D (5 bases). Trimming took off 8 bases at V and 3 bases at J, with 16 bases between the two ends. Per the germline V gene, CDR1 is MNHNY and CDR2 is SVGAGI (reference sequence). The CDR3 has 15 amino acids. CDR3 DNA: TGTGCCAGCTGCTCCGCTCAGGGTTCTAATGAAAAACTGTTTTTT. The encoded protein is CASCSAQGSNEKLFF.

The V gene is TRBV11-1, the J gene TRBJ1-4; D is possibly TRBD1 (5 bases). Germline V CDR1 and CDR2: SGHAT, FQDESV (reference sequence). Trimming removed 4 bases from V and 7 bases from J, with 13 bases in between. The CDR3 is made up of 14 amino acids. DNA for the CDR3: TGTGCCAGCAGCTCCGGGGCCCATTTTGAAAAACTGTTTTTT. It codes for CASSSGAHFEKLFF.

The genes are TRBV19 and TRBJ2-3; possible D gene TRBD2, 6 bases. The CDR3 has 15 residues. The germline gives CDR1 LNHDA, CDR2 SQIVND (reference sequence). V lost 2 bases and J 1 base, leaving 10 bases between the germline ends. CDR3 DNA: TGTGCCAGTAGTATACGAGGAGGGCGCACAGATACGCAGTATTTT. Translation gives CASSIRGGRTDTQYF. Full variable domain (remainder filled in from reference TRBV19 and TRBJ2-3): DGGITQSPKYLFRKEGQNVTLSCEQNLNHDAMYWYRQDPGQGLRLIYYSQIVNDFQKGDIAEGYSVSREKKESFPLTVTSAQKNPTAFYLCASSIRGGRTDTQYFGPGTRLTVL.

This rearrangement joins TRBV19 to TRBJ1-4, with D possibly matching TRBD1 (5 bases). CDR3 size: 15 residues. Trimming removed 4 bases at V and 3 bases at J, with 12 bases between. Germline CDR1 LNHDA, CDR2 SQIVND (reference sequence). The CDR3 reads CASSSQWGSNEKLFF. The CDR3 DNA is TGTGCCAGTAGTAGTCAATGGGGCTCTAATGAAAAACTGTTTTTT.

This rearrangement joins TRBV7-9 to TRBJ1-4, with 7 bases matching TRBD1. Looked up from germline, CDR1 is SEHNR and CDR2 is FQNEAQ (reference sequence). V lost 7 bases to trimming and J lost 5 bases; unmatched junction nucleotides: 4. The CDR3 runs to 13 residues. Written as DNA, the CDR3 is TGTGCCAGCACCCGGGACAGCAATGAAAAACTGTTTTTT. Residues: CASTRDSNEKLFF.

The gene calls are TRBV19 and TRBJ1-5; D ambiguous. Germline lookup yields CDR1 LNHDA and CDR2 SQIVND (reference sequence). The CDR3 is made up of 12 amino acids. V was clipped by 6 bases and J by 1 base, with 4 bases between them. This chain's CDR3 is CASRFSNQPQHF. CDR3 sequence (DNA): TGTGCCAGTAGGTTCAGCAATCAGCCCCAGCATTTT.